This TCR beta chain was recovered during a study of regulatory T cells in long-lasting Graves disease. The wider study: Newly diagnosed Graves' patients took antithyroid drugs under 3 months. Regarding the study as a whole: More public clonotypes were shared by persistent patients (about 2,700) than by new patients (about 970).

Time point of the sample: newly diagnosed GD, antithyroid drugs for less than 3 months. PBMCs provided the RNA from which the TCR library was made. The TCR beta library used iRepertoire HTBI primers with Arm-PCR amplification of CDR3. TCRdb passed the multiplex PCR reads through MiXCR, listing each CDR3 protein once. The sample carries hundreds of thousands of distinct CDR3 sequences, about 20% recorded once. V lost 5 bases and J lost 7, with 17 bases in between. This CDR3 contains 15 residues. CDR1 KGHSH and CDR2 LQKENI come from the germline V gene. This clonotype has just a few counts. Antigen: not known.

The sample consisted of peripheral blood mononuclear cells (PBMCs), taken at new diagnosis, from a patient treated with antithyroid drugs. This TCR was sampled from a female donor with Graves disease. The chain is built from TRBV18 and TRBJ2-2, with D possibly called TRBD1 or TRBD2 (5 bases each). The CDR3 coding sequence is TGTGCCAGCTCAACGACGGGCCTGAGGGGCGGGGAGCTGTTTTTT. Translation gives CASSTTGLRGGELFF.